Listed here are 28 T cell receptor beta chains from one sample, sequenced in a study of blood T cell repertoires in COVID-19 (dated by TCRdb to the early 2020s). Libraries were constructed by the immunoSEQ multiplex PCR assay. This is the immuneACCESS table as TCRdb keeps it, with only in-frame sequences that have V and J called. A part of the clones is gone; compared with another copy, unresolved V genes explain less than half, and the rest is unexplained. The table for this sample lists 120,000 or so clones; about 85% of them were counted only once. More than 20% of the sample is held by the ten biggest clonotypes. The sequenced sample was peripheral blood. The receptors were gathered from a woman of 80 years or more with acute or convalescent COVID-19.

The gene calls are TRBV6-5 and TRBJ2-4, with D perhaps TRBD1 (5 bases). CDR1 is MNHEY, CDR2 SVGAGI, per germline. The CDR3 runs 13 residues. V was clipped by 8 bases and J by 2 bases, with 10 bases between them. The CDR3 spells CASSGASKNIQYF. The CDR3 bases are TGTGCCAGCTCTGGGGCGTCCAAAAACATTCAGTACTTC.

The rearrangement links TRBV5-1 to TRBJ1-5; D may be TRBD1 (5 bases). The germline gives CDR1 SGHRS, CDR2 YFSETQ. V lost 4 bases and J lost 3, with 29 bases in between. The CDR3 consists of 20 residues. The CDR3 nucleotides are TGCGCCAGCAGCCCAAAGATCCTACGGTACTTGGGGCCTCTCAATCAGCCCCAGCATTTT. Its protein product is CASSPKILRYLGPLNQPQHF.

This clone was picked up a small number of times. The V call is TRBV6-2 or TRBV6-3, the J call TRBJ2-5, with D unclear. V was clipped by 0 bases and J by 4 bases, with 12 bases between them. The CDR3 contains 15 residues. Germline V gives CDR1 MNHEY, CDR2 SVGEGT. Here the CDR3 reads CASSYSSRVRETQYF. The DNA of the CDR3 is TGTGCCAGCAGTTACTCGAGTCGTGTTAGAGAGACCCAGTACTTC.

The V and J genes are TRBV5-1 and TRBJ1-2; TRBD1 agrees at 10 bases. J was trimmed by 8 bases and V by 4 bases; bases with no gene match: 8. Germline assignment: CDR1 SGHRS and CDR2 YFSETQ. The CDR3 is 14 residues long. The CDR3 DNA is TGCGCCAGCAGCCGGGACAGGGGCCTTCTGGGCTACACCTTC. Amino acids: CASSRDRGLLGYTF.

In DNA form, the CDR3 reads TGTGCCAGCAGTTATGGACAGGGAATCACCTACGAGCAGTACTTC. Protein: CASSYGQGITYEQYF. The chain carries TRBV6-5 and TRBJ2-7, with 8 bases identical to TRBD1. Germline V gene data show CDR1 as MNHEY and CDR2 as SVGAGI. This CDR3 has 15 residues. The V gene end was trimmed by 3 bases and the J gene end by 2 bases; junction bases not matched to a gene: 6.

This chain joins TRBV11-2 and TRBJ1-6; 8 nucleotides line up with TRBD1. V lost 5 bases to trimming and J lost 9 bases; unmatched junction nucleotides: 15. This CDR3 comprises 17 residues. Germline loops: CDR1 SGHAT, CDR2 FQNNGV. The CDR3 is CASSLAVQGARRSPLHF. The DNA for the CDR3 is TGTGCCAGCAGCCTCGCGGTGCAGGGGGCAAGGCGTTCACCCCTCCACTTT.

The chain couples TRBV12-3 or TRBV12-4 to TRBJ1-1; D remains unclear. This CDR3 region has 13 residues. The V end lost 3 bases, the J end lost 5 bases, and 10 bases lay between the germline ends. CDR3 amino acids: CASSFIQRTEAFF. The CDR3 region has the DNA TGTGCCAGCAGTTTTATCCAGCGGACTGAAGCTTTCTTT.

This clone was seen just once. V usage is TRBV6-5 and J usage is TRBJ1-1; 8 nucleotides align to TRBD1. The CDR3 loop spans 14 amino acids. The V gene end was trimmed by 4 bases and the J gene end by 6 bases; junction bases not matched to a gene: 7. CDR1 and CDR2 from the germline V gene are MNHEY and SVGAGI. In nucleotides, the CDR3 is TGTGCCAGCAGTTTGACAGGGGTTTTGGCTGAAGCTTTCTTT. It encodes CASSLTGVLAEAFF.

The chain is built from TRBV27 and TRBJ1-1, with 11 nucleotides matching TRBD1. The V segment lost 2 bases and the J segment 5 bases; nucleotides outside the gene matches: 4. In germline, CDR1 is MNHEY, CDR2 SMNVEV (reference sequence). CDR3 length: 15 residues. CDR3 in amino acids: CASSLGQGAGTEAFF. CDR3 in DNA: TGTGCCAGCAGTTTAGGACAGGGGGCTGGGACTGAAGCTTTCTTT.

The rearrangement joins TRBV2 to TRBJ1-1, with no clear D. This CDR3 comprises 13 residues. V was pared by 4 bases and J by 0 bases, with 6 bases between. Germline CDR1 SNHLY, CDR2 FYNNEI. CDR3: CASSVAMNTEAFF. The DNA for the CDR3 is TGTGCCAGCAGTGTTGCGATGAACACTGAAGCTTTCTTT.

This chain links TRBV7-9 with TRBJ1-6; 7 bases fit TRBD1. The length of the CDR3 is 15 residues. The V gene's germline CDR1 is SEHNR and CDR2 FQNEAQ (reference sequence). Germline trimming cut 6 bases from V and 6 bases from J; bases unmatched to any gene: 8. The CDR3 nucleotides are TGTGCCAGCAGAACAGGGGTAGGATCTAATTCACCCCTCCACTTT. Its protein product is CASRTGVGSNSPLHF.

The chain combines TRBV5-5 with TRBJ2-3; 7 positions match TRBD2. CDR3 length: 15 amino acids. J gave up 0 bases and V 2 bases, and 3 bases lay outside the gene matches. Germline CDR1 and CDR2: SGHKS and YYEKEE (reference sequence). The CDR3, as DNA: TGTGCCAGCAGCTTTGGCGGGGGTAGCACAGATACGCAGTATTTT. Encoded protein: CASSFGGGSTDTQYF. Based on the CDR3 plus reference TRBV5-5 and TRBJ2-3, the full variable domain is DAGVTQSPTHLIKTRGQQVTLRCSPISGHKSVSWYQQVLGQGPQFIFQYYEKEERGRGNFPDRFSARQFPNYSSELNVNALLLGDSALYLCASSFGGGSTDTQYFGPGTRLTVL.

V is TRBV5-1 and J is TRBJ1-3, with a tentative D call TRBD1 (5 bases). CDR1 and CDR2 from the germline V gene are SGHRS and YFSETQ. Trimming cost V 0 bases and J 4 bases, with 5 bases left between them. CDR3 length equals 13 residues. The CDR3, as DNA: TGCGCCAGCAGCTTGGACAGGGGAAACACCATATATTTT. Protein product: CASSLDRGNTIYF. Filled out from reference TRBV5-1 and TRBJ1-3, the complete variable domain reads KAGVTQTPRYLIKTRGQQVTLSCSPISGHRSVSWYQQTPGQGLQFLFEYFSETQRNKGNFPGRFSGRQFSNSRSEMNVSTLELGDSALYLCASSLDRGNTIYFGEGSWLTVV.

The rearrangement links TRBV15 to TRBJ1-2; D is perhaps TRBD1 (5 bases). Trimming shortened V by 6 bases and J by 4 bases, and 12 bases separated the two germline ends. From germline, CDR1 is LNHNV and CDR2 YYDKDF (reference sequence). The CDR3 is 13 residues long. The CDR3 here is CATSQGAGYGYTF. The CDR3 DNA is TGTGCCACCAGTCAAGGGGCCGGCTATGGCTACACCTTC.

This chain links TRBV28 with TRBJ2-5; TRBD1 matches 7 bases. The CDR3 covers 15 residues. With 6 bases clipped from V and 2 bases from J, the junction kept 9 bases outside the gene matches. Germline CDR1 reads MDHEN; CDR2 reads SYDVKM. CDR3 coding DNA: TGTGCCAGCAGATCGACAGGGTCGGGACAAGAGACCCAGTACTTC. Its protein product is CASRSTGSGQETQYF.

The gene calls are TRBV6-1 and TRBJ2-5; perhaps TRBD2 as D (5 bases). The germline V gene has CDR1 MNHNS and CDR2 SASEGT. Deletions cut 1 base from V and 4 bases from J, with 16 bases between. The length of the CDR3 is 16 residues. DNA of the CDR3: TGTGCCAGCAGTGAAGACATGGTAAGGACTGGAGAGACCCAGTACTTC. It translates to CASSEDMVRTGETQYF.

This chain links TRBV5-4 with TRBJ1-1; D not resolved. The V gene's germline CDR1 is SGHNT and CDR2 YYREEE (reference sequence). The V end was cut by 4 bases, the J end by 5 bases, with 15 bases between. CDR3 size: 14 residues. Here the CDR3 reads CASSLDNVRTEAFF. The CDR3 nucleotides read TGTGCCAGCAGCCTGGATAACGTGAGGACTGAAGCTTTCTTT.

The gene calls are TRBV7-9 and TRBJ1-5; weak D call: TRBD1 (6 bases). Germline lookup yields CDR1 SEHNR and CDR2 FQNEAQ (reference sequence). This CDR3 has 16 residues. The V gene lost 5 bases and the J gene lost 2 bases, with 16 bases spanning the gap. DNA of the CDR3: TGTGCCAGCAGCAATGAAAGGGGGGGCGGCAATCAGCCCCAGCATTTT. Amino acid sequence: CASSNERGGGNQPQHF.

This clone was counted a single time. The chain carries TRBV10-2 and TRBJ2-3, with 13 bases identical to TRBD2. V was pared by 4 bases and J by 3 bases, with 10 bases of the junction left unmatched. From germline, CDR1 is WSHSY and CDR2 SAAADI. There are 18 residues in the CDR3. CDR3 nucleotide sequence: TGCGCCAGCAGTGGCCCAAAGACTAGCGGGGGGTTTACAGATACGCAGTATTTT. Translation: CASSGPKTSGGFTDTQYF.

The chain uses TRBV29-1 and TRBJ1-2; no clear D. This CDR3 is 13 amino acids long. Germline V gene lookup returns CDR1 SQVTM and CDR2 ANQGSEA. Trimming took 1 base from V and 2 from J, leaving 8 bases between them. CDR3 DNA: TGCAGCGTTGAAGGGGGAGGGAACTATGGCTACACCTTC. Translating it yields CSVEGGGNYGYTF.

Concerning this clone: A junction end diverges from the germline sequence, so it may reflect a read error. This rearrangement joins TRBV5-1 to TRBJ2-5; D is unclear. This CDR3 contains 12 residues. In germline, CDR1 is SGHRS, CDR2 YFSETQ. This chain's CDR3 is CASSNYQETQYF. As DNA, the CDR3 is TGCGCCAGCAGCAATTACCAGGAGACCCAGTACTTC.

The V gene is TRBV6-5, the J gene TRBJ1-3, with D unresolved. Germline loops: CDR1 MNHEY, CDR2 SVGAGI. With 2 bases removed from V and 4 bases from J, the gap between germline ends came to 9 bases. The CDR3 has 14 amino acids. Here the CDR3 reads CASSYGRAGNTIYF. The CDR3 region has the DNA TGTGCCAGCAGTTACGGGAGGGCCGGAAACACCATATATTTT.

With regard to this clone: Other nucleotide sequences in the sample specify the same CDR3. This chain connects TRBV7-3 to TRBJ1-6, with 8 bases fitting TRBD1. The CDR3 runs to 14 residues. Germline values: CDR1 SGHTA, CDR2 FQGTGA. V gave up 5 bases and J gave up 10 bases; unmatched junction bases: 7. The CDR3 nucleotides are TGTGCCAGCAGCCCAGGACAGGGAGGGTCACCCCTCCACTTT. Amino acids: CASSPGQGGSPLHF.

V and J are TRBV19 and TRBJ2-5; 10 nucleotides agree with TRBD1. Germline V gene lookup returns CDR1 LNHDA and CDR2 SQIVND (reference sequence). V shed 5 bases, J shed 5 bases, and the junction held 5 bases outside the gene matches. The CDR3 is 14 residues long. The DNA of the CDR3 is TGTGCCAGTAGTGCGACAGGGGGCTTGGAGACCCAGTACTTC. It translates to CASSATGGLETQYF.

This sequence joins TRBV14 and TRBJ2-3; the D gene is possibly TRBD2 (5 bases). CDR3 length: 11 amino acids. Germline CDR1 SGHDN, CDR2 FVKESK. V was cut by 10 bases and J by 4 bases, with 9 bases left in between. The CDR3 sequence is CAILEADTQYF. For the CDR3, the DNA is TGTGCCATCCTGGAGGCAGATACGCAGTATTTT.

The chain uses TRBV24-1 and TRBJ1-2, with D unclear. The germline V gene has CDR1 KGHDR and CDR2 SFDVKD. This CDR3 has 12 amino acids. Between the trimmed V and J ends, which lost 8 bases and 4 bases, there was a span of 10 bases. The CDR3 sequence is CATMDSLYGYTF. Here the CDR3 DNA reads TGTGCCACCATGGACTCCCTCTATGGCTACACCTTC.

The rearrangement uses TRBV4-3 and TRBJ1-2; D is unresolved. Germline CDR1 reads LGHNA; CDR2 reads YSLEER. V shed 4 bases and J shed 8 bases, with 14 bases lying between them. The CDR3 contains 13 residues. This CDR3 reads CASSPMLNSGYTF. The CDR3, as DNA: TGCGCCAGCAGCCCCATGCTAAATAGCGGCTACACCTTC.

This clone is a singleton in its sample. The V call is TRBV24-1, the J call TRBJ2-3; 7 bases are shared with TRBD2. The CDR3 extends over 13 amino acids. Germline-derived CDR1 and CDR2 are KGHDR and SFDVKD. With 9 bases clipped from V and 5 bases from J, the junction kept 7 bases outside the gene matches. The CDR3 here is CATQAGRGDTQYF. The CDR3 nucleotides read TGTGCCACCCAGGCAGGGAGGGGAGATACGCAGTATTTT.